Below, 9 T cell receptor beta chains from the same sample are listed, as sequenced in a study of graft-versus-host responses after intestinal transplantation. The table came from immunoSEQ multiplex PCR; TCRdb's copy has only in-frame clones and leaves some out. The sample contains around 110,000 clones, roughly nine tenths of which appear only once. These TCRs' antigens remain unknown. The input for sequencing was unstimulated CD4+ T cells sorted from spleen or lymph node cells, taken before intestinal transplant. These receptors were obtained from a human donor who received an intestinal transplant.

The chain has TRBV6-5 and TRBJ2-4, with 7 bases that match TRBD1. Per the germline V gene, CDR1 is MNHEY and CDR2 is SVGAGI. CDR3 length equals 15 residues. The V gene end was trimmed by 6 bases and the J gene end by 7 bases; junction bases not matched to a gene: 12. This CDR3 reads CASSPTGTGMNIQYF. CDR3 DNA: TGTGCCAGCAGCCCGACAGGGACGGGGATGAACATTCAGTACTTC.

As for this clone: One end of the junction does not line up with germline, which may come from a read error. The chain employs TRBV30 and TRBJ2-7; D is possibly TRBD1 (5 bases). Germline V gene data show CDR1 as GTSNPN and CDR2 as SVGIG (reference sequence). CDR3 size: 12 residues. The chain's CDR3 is CVTTAGYYGQYF. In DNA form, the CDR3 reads TGTGTCACCACGGCAGGGTACTACGGGCAGTACTTC.

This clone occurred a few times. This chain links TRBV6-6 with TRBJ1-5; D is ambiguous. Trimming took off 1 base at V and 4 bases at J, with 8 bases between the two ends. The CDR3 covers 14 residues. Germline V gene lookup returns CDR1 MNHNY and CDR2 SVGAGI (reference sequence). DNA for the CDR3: TGTGCCAGCAGTTACTTGACACTTAATCAGCCCCAGCATTTT. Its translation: CASSYLTLNQPQHF.

The CDR3 region is CASSLALLTGELFF. CDR3 bases: TGTGCCAGCAGCTTAGCTTTGTTAACCGGGGAGCTGTTTTTT. The chain links TRBV7-9 to TRBJ2-2; D gene uncertain. V gave up 0 bases and J gave up 5 bases, with 7 bases separating them. The germline V gene encodes CDR1 SEHNR and CDR2 FQNEAQ (reference sequence). This CDR3 spans 14 amino acids.

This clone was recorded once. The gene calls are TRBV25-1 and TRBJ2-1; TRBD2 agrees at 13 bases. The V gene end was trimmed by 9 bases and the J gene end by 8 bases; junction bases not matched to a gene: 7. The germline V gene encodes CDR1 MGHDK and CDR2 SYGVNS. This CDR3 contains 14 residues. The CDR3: CASGLAGVVYEQFF. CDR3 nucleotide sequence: TGTGCCAGTGGACTAGCGGGAGTTGTGTATGAGCAGTTCTTC.

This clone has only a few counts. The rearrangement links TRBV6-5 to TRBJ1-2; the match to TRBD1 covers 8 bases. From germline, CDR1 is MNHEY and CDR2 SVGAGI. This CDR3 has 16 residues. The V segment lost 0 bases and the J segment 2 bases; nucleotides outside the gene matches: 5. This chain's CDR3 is CASSYSVSGGNYGYTF. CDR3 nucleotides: TGTGCCAGCAGTTACTCCGTGTCAGGGGGCAACTATGGCTACACCTTC.

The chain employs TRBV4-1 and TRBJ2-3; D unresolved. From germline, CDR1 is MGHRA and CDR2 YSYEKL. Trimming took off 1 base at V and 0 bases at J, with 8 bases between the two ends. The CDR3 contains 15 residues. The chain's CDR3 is CASSQAESSTDTQYF. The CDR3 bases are TGCGCCAGCAGCCAAGCCGAGTCTAGCACAGATACGCAGTATTTT.

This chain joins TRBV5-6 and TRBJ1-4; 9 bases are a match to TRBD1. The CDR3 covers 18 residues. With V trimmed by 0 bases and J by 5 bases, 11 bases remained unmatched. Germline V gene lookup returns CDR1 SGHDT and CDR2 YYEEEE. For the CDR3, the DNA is TGTGCCAGCAGCTTGGCACCGGGACAGGGACTCCCAAATGAAAAACTGTTTTTT. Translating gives CASSLAPGQGLPNEKLFF.

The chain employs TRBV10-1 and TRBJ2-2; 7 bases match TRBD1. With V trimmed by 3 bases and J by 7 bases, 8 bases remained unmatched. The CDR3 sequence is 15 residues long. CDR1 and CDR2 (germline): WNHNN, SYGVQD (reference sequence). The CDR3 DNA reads TGCGCCAGCAGTGAATGGGGGACAGAAAGCGGGGAGCTGTTTTTT. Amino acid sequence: CASSEWGTESGELFF.